Listed below are T cell receptor beta chains from one sample, sequenced in a study of control samples from healthy donors and cancer patients. Using immunoSEQ multiplex PCR, the repertoire was profiled, and TCRdb retains in-frame clones only, with some absent. This table holds around 53,000 clones, about 86% found once. Specimen: PBMCs. Receptor source: a woman aged 50 to 60 with lung cancer. Both conserved end residues are part of each CDR3. Fields, in order: clone size, J gene, CDR3 length, V gene, D gene, CDR3 DNA, CDR3 protein. A D gene is named only where the DNA matches it firmly. Clone sizes are given selectively: once, few, many, or a class where the clone is expanded.

-	TRBJ2-3	13	TRBV11-3	-	TGTGCCAGCCGGGGCAGAAGCACAGATACGCAGTATTTT	CASRGRSTDTQYF
-	TRBJ1-1	15	TRBV5-1	TRBD1	TGCGCCAGCAGCGGAATACAGGGGGAGAACACTGAAGCTTTCTTT	CASSGIQGENTEAFF
-	TRBJ1-6	14	TRBV18	-	TGTGCCAGCTCACCATCCCCCCAGAACTCACCCCTCCACTTT	CASSPSPQNSPLHF
-	TRBJ1-5	16	TRBV4-2	TRBD1	TGTGCCAGCAGCCAAGAAGAGGGGGCAGCTGATCAGCCCCAGCATTTT	CASSQEEGAADQPQHF
-	TRBJ2-1	17	TRBV3-1/TRBV3-2	TRBD2	TGTGCCAGCAGCCAAGGGAGAGGGCGGGGGGGCCTTCATGAGCAGTTCTTC	CASSQGRGRGGLHEQFF
once	TRBJ2-5	13	TRBV14	-	TGTGCCAGCAGCTACGGACGGCAAGAGACCCAGTACTTC	CASSYGRQETQYF
-	TRBJ1-1	14	TRBV5-6	-	TGTGCCAGCAGAAACAGGGTAAGGAACACTGAAGCTTTCTTT	CASRNRVRNTEAFF
-	TRBJ1-1	14	TRBV5-5	-	TGTGCCAGCAGCTTGGAGAGGATGGTCACTGAAGCTTTCTTT	CASSLERMVTEAFF
-	TRBJ1-2	13	TRBV19	-	TGTGCCAGTAGTGCTTCAGGGAAGATTGGCTACACCTTC	CASSASGKIGYTF
-	TRBJ1-2	13	TRBV6-5	TRBD1	TGTGCCAGCAGCCGACAGGGAAACTATGGCTACACCTTC	CASSRQGNYGYTF
-	TRBJ2-5	13	TRBV7-9	-	TGTGCCAGCAGCTTAGCGGTTCAAGAGACCCAGTACTTC	CASSLAVQETQYF
few	TRBJ2-7	14	TRBV29-1	-	TGCAGCGTTGTAGTTAATATAGGGGGATACGAGCAGTACTTC	CSVVVNIGGYEQYF
-	TRBJ2-1	14	TRBV9	TRBD2	TGTGCCAGCAGCGAGGGACTAGCCTACAATGAGCAGTTCTTC	CASSEGLAYNEQFF
-	TRBJ1-2	15	TRBV6-5	-	TGTGCCAGCAGTTACGTGTCCCGGGGGATCGGTGGCTACACCTTC	CASSYVSRGIGGYTF
-	TRBJ1-1	16	TRBV18	TRBD1	TGTGCCAGCTCACGGAGGACAGGGGTTGAGAACACTGAAGCTTTCTTT	CASSRRTGVENTEAFF
-	TRBJ1-4	15	TRBV11-2	TRBD1	TGTGCCAGCAGCTGGAGACAGGGCGTGAATGGAAAACTGTTTTTT	CASSWRQGVNGKLFF
-	TRBJ2-7	12	TRBV28	-	TGTGCCAGCAGTTTAGGGGAATACGAGCAGTACTTC	CASSLGEYEQYF
once	TRBJ2-1	15	TRBV24-1	TRBD1	TGTGCCACCAGTGATTTCCTGACAGGGGGCAGTGAGCAGTTCTTC	CATSDFLTGGSEQFF
-	TRBJ1-1	12	TRBV12-3/TRBV12-4	-	TGTGCCAGCAGCGTGGGGGGCGCTGAAGCTTTCTTT	CASSVGGAEAFF
-	TRBJ2-3	14	TRBV27	TRBD1	TGTGCCAGCAGTTCCGGGACAGGGGCAGATACGCAGTATTTT	CASSSGTGADTQYF
-	TRBJ2-3	16	TRBV6-1	TRBD2	TGTGCCAGCAGTGATGGAAGCGGGGGCAGGACAGATACGCAGTATTTT	CASSDGSGGRTDTQYF
-	TRBJ1-2	16	TRBV4-3	-	TGCGCCAGCAGCCCGCGAGGGGTGCCTTCGGTCTATGGCTACACCTTC	CASSPRGVPSVYGYTF
-	TRBJ1-2	12	TRBV6-5	-	TGTGCCAGCAGTTTCGCGTCGGGTGGCTACACCTTC	CASSFASGGYTF
-	TRBJ1-3	15	TRBV21-1	-	TGTGCCAGCAGCTCCGGCGGGGTTTCTGGAAACACCATATATTTT	CASSSGGVSGNTIYF
-	TRBJ1-1	15	TRBV18	-	TGTGCCAGCTCACCCCAGGGGACCGAGAACACTGAAGCTTTCTTT	CASSPQGTENTEAFF
-	TRBJ2-7	14	TRBV6-5	-	TGTGCCAGCAGTCGCCAGGGGGGCTCCTACGAGCAGTACTTC	CASSRQGGSYEQYF
once	TRBJ2-7	15	TRBV4-3	TRBD1	TGCGCCAGCAGCCCCGGGACAGAAAATATCTACGAGCAGTACTTC	CASSPGTENIYEQYF
-	TRBJ2-2	14	TRBV28	-	TGTGCCAGCAACGGACACCTGAACACCGGGGAGCTGTTTTTT	CASNGHLNTGELFF
once	TRBJ1-6	14	TRBV18	-	TGTGCCAGCTCAACTGGACAGTATAATTCACCCCTCCACTTT	CASSTGQYNSPLHF
-	TRBJ2-4	14	TRBV7-8	-	TGTGCCAGCAGCCGAGGACTTTCGGGGAACATTCAGTACTTC	CASSRGLSGNIQYF
-	TRBJ1-1	11	TRBV29-1	TRBD1	TGCAGCGCCGACAGGGGGCGAGAAGCTTTCTTT	CSADRGREAFF
-	TRBJ1-4	16	TRBV28	TRBD1	TGTGCCAGCAGGCCAACAGGGGGCGCCGGTAATGAAAAACTGTTTTTT	CASRPTGGAGNEKLFF
-	TRBJ1-4	17	TRBV4-1	TRBD1	TGCGCCAGCAGCCATCCCGGGACAGAAGCAACTAATGAAAAACTGTTTTTT	CASSHPGTEATNEKLFF
-	TRBJ2-5	16	TRBV19	-	TGTGCCAGTGGAGCTATCCCGGGATCCACGGGGGAGACCCAGTACTTC	CASGAIPGSTGETQYF
-	TRBJ1-2	14	TRBV19	-	TGTGCCAGTAGTATGTTGACGGGGGGCTATGGCTACACCTTC	CASSMLTGGYGYTF
-	TRBJ1-2	12	TRBV30	-	TGTGCCTGGAGTGGGGTTAACTATGGCTACACCTTC	CAWSGVNYGYTF
-	TRBJ2-7	13	TRBV29-1	TRBD1	TGCAGCGTTACTCCGGGACAGGGGGCCGAGCAGTACTTC	CSVTPGQGAEQYF
few	TRBJ1-2	15	TRBV9	-	TGTGCCAGCAGCGCCCCCGGGTCTCCCTTGGATGGCTACACCTTC	CASSAPGSPLDGYTF
-	TRBJ2-5	16	TRBV24-1	TRBD2	TGTGCCACCAGCCGAATCGGGACTAGCGGGGGAGAGACCCAGTACTTC	CATSRIGTSGGETQYF
-	TRBJ1-4	13	TRBV6-5	-	TGTGCCAGCAGGAGGTCAACTAATGAAAAACTGTTTTTT	CASRRSTNEKLFF
-	TRBJ2-2	12	TRBV9	-	TGTGCCAGCAGCGTAGGCGGCGGGGAGCTGTTTTTT	CASSVGGGELFF
-	TRBJ2-5	14	TRBV3-1/TRBV3-2	-	TGTGCCAGCAGCCAAGATAAGGTCGAAGAGACCCAGTACTTC	CASSQDKVEETQYF
-	TRBJ2-7	15	TRBV9	-	TGTGCCAGCAGCGATAGAGGGCAGGGCCCGGGCGAGCAGTACTTC	CASSDRGQGPGEQYF
-	TRBJ2-1	17	TRBV24-1	TRBD2	TGTGCCACCAGTGATTTTAAACTAGCGGGGGGTGTAGATGAGCAGTTCTTC	CATSDFKLAGGVDEQFF
-	TRBJ1-2	14	TRBV28	-	TGTGCCAGCGTGGGGGCAGGGTTGCACTATGGCTACACCTTC	CASVGAGLHYGYTF